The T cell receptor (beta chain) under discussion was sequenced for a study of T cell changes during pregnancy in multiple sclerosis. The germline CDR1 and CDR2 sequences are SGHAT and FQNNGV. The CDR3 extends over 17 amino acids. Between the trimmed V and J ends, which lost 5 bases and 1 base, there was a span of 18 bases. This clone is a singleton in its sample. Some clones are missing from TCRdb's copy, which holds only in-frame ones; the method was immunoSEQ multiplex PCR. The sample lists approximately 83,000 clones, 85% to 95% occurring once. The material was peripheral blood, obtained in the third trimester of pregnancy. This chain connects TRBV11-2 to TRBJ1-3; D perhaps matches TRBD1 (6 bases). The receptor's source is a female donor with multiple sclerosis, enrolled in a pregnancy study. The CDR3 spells CASSRLVGASSGNTIYF. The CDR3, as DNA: TGTGCCAGCAGCCGTCTAGTGGGGGCATCTTCTGGAAACACCATATATTTT.